A single sample gave rise to the 9 T cell receptor beta chains below, sequenced in a study of blood T cell repertoires in COVID-19. Only in-frame clones appear in the TCRdb table, and some are missing; sequencing was by immunoSEQ multiplex PCR. The repertoire holds under 250,000 clones, with roughly 82% as singletons. Specimen: peripheral blood. The receptors were sampled from a man older than 75 with acute or convalescent COVID-19.

The chain couples TRBV3-1 (or the pseudogene TRBV3-2) to TRBJ2-1, with TRBD2 matching 7 bases. The germline V gene encodes CDR1 LGHDT and CDR2 YNNKEL (reference sequence). The CDR3 sequence is 14 residues long. With V trimmed by 3 bases and J by 11 bases, 10 bases remained unmatched. The DNA of the CDR3 is TGTGCCAGCAGCCAGGGAGGTGCCGGGGGGAAGCAGTTCTTC. Its translation: CASSQGGAGGKQFF.

This sequence joins TRBV9 and TRBJ1-2; D is ambiguous. Trimming removed 0 bases at V and 4 bases at J, with 7 bases between. Germline values: CDR1 SGDLS, CDR2 YYNGEE. This CDR3 region has 13 residues. The CDR3 region is CASSVGEVYGYTF. CDR3 nucleotides: TGTGCCAGCAGCGTAGGAGAAGTCTATGGCTACACCTTC.

The V gene is TRBV5-1, the J gene TRBJ1-1; 10 bases match TRBD1. This CDR3 is 15 amino acids long. Germline V gene lookup returns CDR1 SGHRS and CDR2 YFSETQ. V lost 3 bases and J lost 1; bases outside the gene matches: 3. The CDR3 loop reads CASSSWTGGNTEAFF. In DNA form, the CDR3 reads TGCGCCAGCAGCTCCTGGACAGGGGGGAACACTGAAGCTTTCTTT.

This chain links TRBV7-8 with TRBJ1-1, with D unresolved. The germline V gene has CDR1 SGHVS and CDR2 FQNEAQ. V shed 5 bases and J shed 0 bases, with 7 bases lying between them. The CDR3 is 13 residues long. The CDR3 protein is CASSPGMNTEAFF. CDR3 sequence (DNA): TGTGCCAGCAGCCCAGGTATGAACACTGAAGCTTTCTTT.

This clone was recorded many times. The V gene is TRBV30, the J gene TRBJ2-7; D is unclear. There are 17 residues in the CDR3. V lost 0 bases to trimming and J lost 3 bases, with 21 bases between them. CDR1 and CDR2 (germline): GTSNPN, SVGIG (reference sequence). CDR3 protein: CAWSVPKRNWSGYEQYF. DNA for the CDR3: TGTGCCTGGAGTGTACCCAAACGAAACTGGAGTGGCTACGAGCAGTACTTC. The whole variable domain, remainder taken from reference TRBV30 and TRBJ2-7, is SQTIHQWPATLVQPVGSPLSLECTVEGTSNPNLYWYRQAAGRGLQLLFYSVGIGQISSEVPQNLSASRPQDRQFILSSKKLLLSDSGFYLCAWSVPKRNWSGYEQYFGPGTRLTVT.

V gene TRBV7-3 combines with J gene TRBJ1-1; the match to TRBD1 covers 7 bases. The J segment lost 6 bases and the V segment lost 2 bases, leaving 9 bases of the junction unmatched. CDR3 length equals 15 residues. Germline lookup yields CDR1 SGHTA and CDR2 FQGTGA. CDR3 region: CASSLGQVDGAEAFF. In DNA, the CDR3 is TGTGCCAGCAGCTTAGGACAGGTGGATGGTGCTGAAGCTTTCTTT.

The chain has TRBV5-5 and TRBJ2-3; 7 bases are shared with TRBD1. The CDR3 contains 15 residues. The germline V gene encodes CDR1 SGHKS and CDR2 YYEKEE (reference sequence). J was trimmed by 0 bases and V by 0 bases; bases with no gene match: 1. CDR3: CASSLGDRSTDTQYF. CDR3 sequence (DNA): TGTGCCAGCAGCTTGGGGGACAGAAGCACAGATACGCAGTATTTT. Full variable domain (remainder filled in from reference TRBV5-5 and TRBJ2-3): DAGVTQSPTHLIKTRGQQVTLRCSPISGHKSVSWYQQVLGQGPQFIFQYYEKEERGRGNFPDRFSARQFPNYSSELNVNALLLGDSALYLCASSLGDRSTDTQYFGPGTRLTVL.

The V call is TRBV6-6, the J call TRBJ2-7; D remains unclear. CDR3 length equals 13 residues. V lost 0 bases and J lost 8, with 11 bases in between. CDR1 is MNHNY and CDR2 is SVGAGI in the germline V gene (reference sequence). This CDR3 is CASSYSGLPQQYF. CDR3 coding DNA: TGTGCCAGCAGTTACTCGGGCCTCCCTCAGCAGTACTTC.

This chain joins TRBV14 and TRBJ1-5; 10 nucleotides align to TRBD1. CDR1 is SGHDN and CDR2 is FVKESK in the germline V gene. The CDR3 is 22 residues long. The V and J ends lost 0 bases and 3 bases, in that order; junction bases with no gene match: 20. CDR3 nucleotides: TGTGCCAGCAGCCAAGATTCCGGGGACAGGGGCTATAAATGGGGTCCCAATCAGCCCCAGCATTTT. Translation gives CASSQDSGDRGYKWGPNQPQHF.